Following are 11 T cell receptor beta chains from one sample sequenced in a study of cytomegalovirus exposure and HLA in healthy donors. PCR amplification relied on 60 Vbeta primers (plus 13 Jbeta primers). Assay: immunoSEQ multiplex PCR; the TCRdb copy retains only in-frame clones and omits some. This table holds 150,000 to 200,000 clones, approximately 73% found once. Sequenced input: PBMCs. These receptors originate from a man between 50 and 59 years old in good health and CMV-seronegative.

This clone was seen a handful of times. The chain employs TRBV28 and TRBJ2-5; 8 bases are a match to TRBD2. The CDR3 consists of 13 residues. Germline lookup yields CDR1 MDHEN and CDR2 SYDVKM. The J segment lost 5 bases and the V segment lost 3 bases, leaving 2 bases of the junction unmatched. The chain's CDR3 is CASSFGGGETQYF. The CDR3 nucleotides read TGTGCCAGCAGTTTCGGCGGGGGGGAGACCCAGTACTTC.

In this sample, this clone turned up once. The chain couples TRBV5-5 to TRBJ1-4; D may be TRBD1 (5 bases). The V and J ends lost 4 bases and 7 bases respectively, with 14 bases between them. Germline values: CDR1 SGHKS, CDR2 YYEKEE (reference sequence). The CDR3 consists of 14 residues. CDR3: CASSLPTGTEKLFF. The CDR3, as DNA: TGTGCCAGCAGCCTCCCCACAGGAACTGAAAAACTGTTTTTT.

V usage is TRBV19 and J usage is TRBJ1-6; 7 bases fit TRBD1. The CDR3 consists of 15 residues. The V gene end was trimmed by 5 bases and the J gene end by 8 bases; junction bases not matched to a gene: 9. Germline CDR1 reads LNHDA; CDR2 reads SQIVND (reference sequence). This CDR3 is CASSLWQGEDSPLHF. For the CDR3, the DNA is TGTGCCAGTAGTCTATGGCAGGGGGAGGATTCACCCCTCCACTTT.

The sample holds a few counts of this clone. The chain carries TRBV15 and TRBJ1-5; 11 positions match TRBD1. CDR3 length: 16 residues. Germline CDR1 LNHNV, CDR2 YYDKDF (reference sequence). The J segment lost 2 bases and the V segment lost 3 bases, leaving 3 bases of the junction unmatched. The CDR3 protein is CATSRKGQGGNQPQHF. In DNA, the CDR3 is TGTGCCACCAGCAGGAAGGGACAGGGGGGCAATCAGCCCCAGCATTTT.

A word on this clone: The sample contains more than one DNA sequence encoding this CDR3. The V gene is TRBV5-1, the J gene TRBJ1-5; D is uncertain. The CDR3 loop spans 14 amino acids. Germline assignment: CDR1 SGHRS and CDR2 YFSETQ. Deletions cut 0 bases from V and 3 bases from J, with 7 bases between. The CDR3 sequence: CASSLGGPNQPQHF. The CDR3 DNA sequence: TGCGCCAGCAGCTTGGGTGGGCCCAATCAGCCCCAGCATTTT.

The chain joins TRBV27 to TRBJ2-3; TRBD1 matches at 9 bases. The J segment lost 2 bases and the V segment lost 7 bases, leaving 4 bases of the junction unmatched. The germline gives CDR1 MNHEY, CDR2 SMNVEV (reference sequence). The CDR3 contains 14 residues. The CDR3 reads CASTRDRATDTQYF. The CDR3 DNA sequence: TGTGCCAGCACTCGGGACAGGGCCACAGATACGCAGTATTTT.

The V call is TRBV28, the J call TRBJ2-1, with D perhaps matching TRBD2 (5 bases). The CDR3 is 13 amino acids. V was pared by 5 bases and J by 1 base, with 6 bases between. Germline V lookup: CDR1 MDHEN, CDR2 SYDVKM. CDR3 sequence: CASSTGSYNEQFF. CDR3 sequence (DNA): TGTGCCAGCAGTACGGGGTCCTACAATGAGCAGTTCTTC.

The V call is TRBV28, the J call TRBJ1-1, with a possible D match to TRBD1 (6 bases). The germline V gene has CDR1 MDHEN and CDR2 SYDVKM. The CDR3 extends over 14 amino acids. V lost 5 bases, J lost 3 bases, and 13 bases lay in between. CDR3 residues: CASSLRGIHTEAFF. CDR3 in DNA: TGTGCCAGCAGTCTGAGGGGGATCCACACTGAAGCTTTCTTT. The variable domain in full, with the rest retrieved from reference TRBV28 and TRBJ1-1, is DVKVTQSSRYLVKRTGEKVFLECVQDMDHENMFWYRQDPGLGLRLIYFSYDVKMKEKGDIPEGYSVSREKKERFSLILESASTNQTSMYLCASSLRGIHTEAFFGQGTRLTVV.

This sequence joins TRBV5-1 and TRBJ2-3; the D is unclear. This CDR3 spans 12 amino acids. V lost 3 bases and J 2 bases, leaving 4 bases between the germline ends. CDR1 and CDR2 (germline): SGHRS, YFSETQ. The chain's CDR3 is CASSSVTDTQYF. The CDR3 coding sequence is TGCGCCAGCAGCTCGGTCACAGATACGCAGTATTTT.

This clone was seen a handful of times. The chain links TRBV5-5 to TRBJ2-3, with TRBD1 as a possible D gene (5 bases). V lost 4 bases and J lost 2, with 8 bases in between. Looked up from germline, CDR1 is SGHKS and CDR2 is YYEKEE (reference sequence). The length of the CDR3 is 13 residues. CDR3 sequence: CASSPGNTDTQYF. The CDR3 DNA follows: TGTGCCAGCAGCCCAGGGAACACAGATACGCAGTATTTT. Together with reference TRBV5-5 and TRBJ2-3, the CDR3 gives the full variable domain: DAGVTQSPTHLIKTRGQQVTLRCSPISGHKSVSWYQQVLGQGPQFIFQYYEKEERGRGNFPDRFSARQFPNYSSELNVNALLLGDSALYLCASSPGNTDTQYFGPGTRLTVL.

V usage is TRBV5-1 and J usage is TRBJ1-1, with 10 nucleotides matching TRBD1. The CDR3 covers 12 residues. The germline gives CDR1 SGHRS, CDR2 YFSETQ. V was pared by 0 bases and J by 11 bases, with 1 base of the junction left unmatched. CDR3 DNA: TGCGCCAGCAGCTTGGGACAGGGGGCGGCTTTCTTT. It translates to CASSLGQGAAFF.